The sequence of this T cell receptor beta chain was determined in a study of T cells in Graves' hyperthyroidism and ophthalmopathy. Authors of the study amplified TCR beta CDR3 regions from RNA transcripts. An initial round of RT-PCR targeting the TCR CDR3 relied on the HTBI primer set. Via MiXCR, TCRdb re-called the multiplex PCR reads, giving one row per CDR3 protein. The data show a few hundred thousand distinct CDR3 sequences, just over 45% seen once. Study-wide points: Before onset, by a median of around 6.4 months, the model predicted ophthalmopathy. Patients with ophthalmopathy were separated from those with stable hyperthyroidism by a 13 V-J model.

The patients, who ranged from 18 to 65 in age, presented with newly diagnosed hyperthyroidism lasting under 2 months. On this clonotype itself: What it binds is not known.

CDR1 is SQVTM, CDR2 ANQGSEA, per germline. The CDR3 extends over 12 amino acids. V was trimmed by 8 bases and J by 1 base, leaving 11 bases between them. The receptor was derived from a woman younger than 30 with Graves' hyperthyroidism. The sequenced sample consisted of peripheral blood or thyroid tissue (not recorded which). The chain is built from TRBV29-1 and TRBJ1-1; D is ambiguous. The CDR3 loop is CSLVARNTEAFF. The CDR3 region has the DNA TGCAGCTTGGTGGCGAGGAACACTGAAGCTTTCTTT.